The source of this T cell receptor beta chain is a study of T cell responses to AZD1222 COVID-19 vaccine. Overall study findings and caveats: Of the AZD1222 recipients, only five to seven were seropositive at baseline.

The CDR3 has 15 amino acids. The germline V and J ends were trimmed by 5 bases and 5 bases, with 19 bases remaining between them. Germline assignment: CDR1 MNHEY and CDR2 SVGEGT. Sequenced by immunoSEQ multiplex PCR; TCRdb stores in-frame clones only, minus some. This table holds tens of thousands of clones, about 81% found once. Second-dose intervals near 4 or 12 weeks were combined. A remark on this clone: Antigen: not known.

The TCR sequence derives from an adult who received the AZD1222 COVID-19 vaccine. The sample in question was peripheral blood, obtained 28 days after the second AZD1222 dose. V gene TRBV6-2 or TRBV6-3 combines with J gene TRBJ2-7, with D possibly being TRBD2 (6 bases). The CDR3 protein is CASSSPFGGENEQYF. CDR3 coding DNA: TGTGCCAGCAGTAGTCCTTTCGGGGGAGAAAACGAGCAGTACTTC.